The sequence of this TCR beta chain was determined in a study of blood T cell repertoires in COVID-19. Study context: The analysed material was cDNA or gDNA that came from T cells, B-cell-depleted T cells, or PBMCs.

Sequencing used immunoSEQ multiplex PCR; TCRdb keeps in-frame clones, though not all of them. The data hold fewer than 250,000 clones, with roughly 80% observed a single time. The sample taken for sequencing was PBMCs or T cells enriched from blood (not recorded which). The sequence came from a man in his sixties who had recovered from COVID-19.

The CDR3 DNA sequence: TGTGCCAGCAGGCCATCGAGCCAGACAATCACCCAGTACTTC. Translating gives CASRPSSQTITQYF. The chain couples TRBV2 to TRBJ2-5; the D is unclear. Germline V gives CDR1 SNHLY, CDR2 FYNNEI. The CDR3 has 14 amino acids. Trimming left V 6 bases short and J 8 bases short, with 19 bases between.